The 10 T cell receptor beta chains below all came from one sample that was sequenced in a study of T cell repertoires in cytomegalovirus infection. A single record per CDR3 protein comes from TCRdb applying MiXCR to the reads. The sample has hundreds of thousands of distinct CDR3 sequences; 30% to 40% are singletons. Antigens for these TCRs are unknown. The input for sequencing was cultured CD8+ T cells from PBMCs, taken from culture after CMV antigen stimulation. Receptors were obtained from a human donor in good health (CMV status not recorded). Some clones in this sample may be carry-over from other donors' samples.

The gene calls are TRBV5-4 and TRBJ1-1; 7 bases line up with TRBD1. V was clipped by 7 bases and J by 1 base; unmatched bases: 4. CDR3 length equals 13 residues. Germline CDR1 is SGHNT and CDR2 is YYREEE (reference sequence). CDR3 region: CASGPGGNTEAFF. The CDR3 region has the DNA TGTGCCAGCGGACCAGGGGGGAACACTGAAGCTTTCTTT.

This clonotype was recorded many times. V is TRBV15 and J is TRBJ2-1; tentative D call: TRBD2 (7 bases). The CDR3 is 16 residues long. Germline V CDR1 and CDR2: LNHNV, YYDKDF (reference sequence). Trimming took 0 bases from V and 7 from J, leaving 16 bases between them. The CDR3, as DNA: TGTGCCACCAGCAGAGATCGAGACGGGGGGCGGAATGAGCAGTTCTTC. Its protein product is CATSRDRDGGRNEQFF. Full variable domain (rest looked up from reference TRBV15 and TRBJ2-1): DAMVIQNPRYQVTQFGKPVTLSCSQTLNHNVMYWYQQKSSQAPKLLFHYYDKDFNNEADTPDNFQSRRPNTSFCFLDIRSPGLGDTAMYLCATSRDRDGGRNEQFFGPGTRLTVL.

The chain couples TRBV7-9 to TRBJ2-7; weak D call: TRBD1 (5 bases). Germline V lookup: CDR1 SEHNR, CDR2 FQNEAQ (reference sequence). V lost 10 bases to trimming and J lost 4 bases, with 11 bases between them. The CDR3 loop spans 11 amino acids. CDR3 in amino acids: CAIDRAYEQYV. The CDR3 DNA follows: TGTGCCATAGACAGAGCATACGAGCAGTACGTC.

The chain links TRBV20-1 to TRBJ1-5; TRBD1 matches 7 bases. Germline loops: CDR1 DFQATT, CDR2 SNEGSKA (reference sequence). The junction had 2 bases not matched to a gene; V was cut back by 0 bases and J by 0 bases. CDR3 length equals 15 residues. The CDR3 nucleotides read TGCAGTGCTAGAGATGACAGGGATAGCAATCAGCCCCAGCATTTT. This encodes CSARDDRDSNQPQHF.

The sample holds a few counts of this clonotype. V is TRBV12-3 or TRBV12-4 and J is TRBJ2-5, with 7 nucleotides matching TRBD2. There are 15 residues in the CDR3. After removal of 3 bases from V and 2 bases from J, the junction contained 6 bases not matched to a gene. CDR3 protein: CASSLGGFRQETQYF. CDR3 coding DNA: TGTGCCAGCAGTTTGGGGGGGTTTCGTCAAGAGACCCAGTACTTC.

CDR3 coding DNA: TGCGCCAGCAGCCAAGCTACAGGGCACCTTTTTGATAATCAGCCCCAGCATTTT. This translates into CASSQATGHLFDNQPQHF. V usage is TRBV4-3 and J usage is TRBJ1-5, with D tentatively TRBD1 (6 bases). The CDR3 contains 18 residues. V lost 1 base and J lost 4, with 20 bases in between. Germline V gene sequence: CDR1 LGHNA, CDR2 YSLEER.

The V call is TRBV4-1, the J call TRBJ2-2; 9 bases align to TRBD2. Germline V lookup: CDR1 MGHRA, CDR2 YSYEKL. This CDR3 contains 16 residues. Trimming took 1 base from V and 5 from J; bases not matched to a gene: 5. DNA of the CDR3: TGCGCCAGCAGCCAAGGTTTGCGGGGGGGAACCGGGGAGCTGTTTTTT. It codes for CASSQGLRGGTGELFF.

Comment on this clonotype: A read error may be the cause here, since a much bigger clone is one base away. V gene TRBV7-6 combines with J gene TRBJ1-3; 8 positions match TRBD1. This CDR3 comprises 15 residues. The germline gives CDR1 SGHVS, CDR2 FNYEAQ. The CDR3 loop is CVSSLAWGQVDTIYF. CDR3 DNA sequence: TGTGTCAGCAGCTTAGCATGGGGACAGGTGGACACCATATATTTT.

This clonotype has only a few counts. The CDR3 here is CASSLGGYQGYTF. CDR3 DNA sequence: TGTGCCAGCAGCTTGGGGGGATATCAAGGCTACACCTTC. The chain is built from TRBV5-4 and TRBJ1-2, with unresolved D. The CDR3 runs to 13 residues. Germline-derived CDR1 and CDR2 are SGHNT and YYREEE (reference sequence). Trimming took off 0 bases at V and 8 bases at J, with 11 bases between the two ends.

This clonotype turned up a few times. The rearrangement uses TRBV28 and TRBJ1-1; TRBD1 matches at 7 bases. V lost 4 bases, J lost 2 bases, and 7 bases stayed unmatched. The CDR3 extends over 15 amino acids. Per germline, CDR1 MDHEN and CDR2 SYDVKM. The CDR3 is CASSYLTGPNTEAFF. CDR3 in DNA: TGTGCCAGCAGTTATCTGACAGGGCCTAACACTGAAGCTTTCTTT.